The rows below give T cell receptor beta chains drawn from one sample of a study of OX40 agonist ivuxolimab in advanced cancers. The protocol was immunoSEQ multiplex PCR, while the TCRdb copy is restricted to in-frame clones and leaves out a portion. The repertoire holds 60,000 or so clones, with roughly 84% as singletons. The material sequenced was CD4+ or CD8+ T cells sorted from blood, taken in a trial of the OX40 agonist ivuxolimab. These receptors were taken from an adult with an advanced solid tumor such as melanoma, head and neck, liver or kidney cancer. The conserved cysteine and the conserved F or W are not part of the CDR3 here. D genes are given only for firm matches. Expanded clones get a size class; other rows say once, few or many, or leave the size out.

D	size	J	V	CDR3
-	-	TRBJ2-4	TRBV6-5	ASRLRDSKNIQY
-	-	TRBJ2-7	TRBV5-1	ASSLAEDEQY
-	-	TRBJ1-1	TRBV5-1	ASSYSDRRKVGTEAF
TRBD2	-	TRBJ2-7	TRBV12-5	ASGQTSAFSYEQY
-	once	TRBJ2-7	TRBV4-1	ASSQGDLDYEQY
-	-	TRBJ2-7	TRBV4-3	ASSQEAGHLYEQY
TRBD1	few	TRBJ1-4	TRBV11-2	ASSLGTGTEKLF
-	-	TRBJ2-1	TRBV6-5	ASSLPGYNEQF
-	-	TRBJ1-2	TRBV28	ASRVQVEYGYT
TRBD1	-	TRBJ1-6	TRBV6-1	ASSMGQEVSPLH
TRBD1	-	TRBJ1-1	TRBV5-6	ASSFRTGSMNTEAF
-	-	TRBJ2-5	TRBV5-1	ASSLAQETQY
-	once	TRBJ1-4	TRBV19	ASSNNEKLF
-	few	TRBJ2-7	TRBV15	ATSRDLADTYEQY
-	once	TRBJ1-1	TRBV25-1	ASSALGLGAGAF
TRBD1	-	TRBJ2-5	TRBV6-6	ASSLRTGWQETQY
TRBD1	-	TRBJ1-2	TRBV27	ASSLAPGTGNGYT
TRBD2	once	TRBJ2-7	TRBV28	ASRGTSGSYEQY